One T cell receptor beta chain is described in this entry. Its antigen remains unknown. This CDR3 is 14 amino acids long. Trimming left V 7 bases short and J 5 bases short, with 17 bases between. The sample belongs to a study of blood T cells in healthy people across ages. Study-wide points: Per million T cells, TCR beta diversity dropped about linearly as age rose.

The authors ran a second PCR of about 7 to 11 cycles using a sample-barcoded 5' primer and a J-beta primer mix. All cDNA molecules were each tagged by a template-switch adaptor with 12 random nucleotides. TCRdb used MiXCR to reprocess the 5' RACE reads, holding one entry per CDR3 protein. Here the sample spans roughly 2 million distinct CDR3 sequences, around half being singletons. There were at least 5 micrograms of total RNA extracted from every sample. The chain couples TRBV12-3 or TRBV12-4 to TRBJ1-1, with D perhaps TRBD1 (5 bases). Sequencing was carried out using blood. This clonotype was sampled from a woman between 40 and 50 years old in good health. The CDR3 spells CASNTDSFGTEAFF. Here the CDR3 DNA reads TGTGCCAGCAATACCGACAGCTTCGGGACTGAAGCTTTCTTT.